These 28 T cell receptor beta chains were all obtained from the same sample, sequenced in a study of tumor-infiltrating lymphocytes in glioblastoma multiforme. Multiple V-beta primers and a C-beta primer amplified TCRB from RNA. Via MiXCR, TCRdb re-called the multiplex PCR reads, giving one row per CDR3 protein. The data hold about 32,000 distinct CDR3 sequences, with approximately 66% observed a single time. The sequencing sample was made of brain tumor tissue. All receptors come from a male donor with glioblastoma.

Comments on this clonotype: Germline and junction disagree at one end, which may indicate a read error. V is TRBV11-1 and J is TRBJ2-7; weak D call: TRBD2 (6 bases). The CDR3 is made up of 12 amino acids. Germline CDR1 is SGHAT and CDR2 is FQDESV (reference sequence). CDR3 nucleotide sequence: TGTGCCAGCAGCGGACGGGAGCGCGAGCTGTACTTC. It specifies CASSGRERELYF.

This clonotype has only a few counts. A much more abundant neighbour one base away suggests this may be a read error. The rearrangement joins TRBV13 to TRBJ2-2; D is perhaps TRBD1 (5 bases). This CDR3 comprises 16 residues. Germline values: CDR1 PRHDT, CDR2 FYEKMQ (reference sequence). The V and J ends lost 5 bases and 1 base respectively, with 14 bases between them. CDR3 nucleotide sequence: TGTGCCAGCAGCATAAGTATGACAGTGAACACCGGGGAGCTGTTTTTT. Translated: CASSISMTVNTGELFF.

V and J are TRBV19 and TRBJ2-1; TRBD2 matches at 7 bases. The CDR3 is 15 residues long. Germline loops: CDR1 LNHDA, CDR2 SQIVND (reference sequence). Unmatched junction bases numbered 7, after V lost 1 base and J lost 7 bases. Here the CDR3 DNA reads TGTGCCAGTAGTATAGTGTCAGGGAGGGGTAATGAGCAGTTCTTC. This encodes CASSIVSGRGNEQFF.

In regard to this clonotype: A junction boundary mismatches the germline segment, possibly from a read error. The J gene is TRBJ2-3, the V gene TRBV30; 11 bases are shared with TRBD1. CDR3 size: 14 residues. Per the germline V gene, CDR1 is GTSNPN and CDR2 is SVGIG (reference sequence). CDR3 nucleotides: TGTGCCTGGGGGGGACAGGGGGGCCCAGATACGGAGTATTTT. Translated, it gives CAWGGQGGPDTEYF. The full variable domain, rest sourced from reference TRBV30 and TRBJ2-3, is SQTIHQWPATLVQPVGSPLSLECTVEGTSNPNLYWYRQAAGRGLQLLFYSVGIGQISSEVPQNLSASRPQDRQFILSSKKLLLSDSGFYLCAWGGQGGPDTEYFGPGTRLTVL.

This chain uses TRBV19 with TRBJ2-5; D is uncertain. V dropped 2 bases and J dropped 2 bases, with 12 bases sitting between them. The CDR3 runs to 15 residues. Germline V gene data show CDR1 as LNHDA and CDR2 as SQIVND (reference sequence). CDR3 protein: CASSIWNWGQETQYF. CDR3 in DNA: TGTGCCAGTAGTATATGGAATTGGGGACAAGAGACCCAGTACTTC.

V and J are TRBV29-1 and TRBJ2-1, with 7 bases lining up with TRBD2. The CDR3 contains 14 residues. Germline lookup yields CDR1 SQVTM and CDR2 ANQGSEA. V shed 4 bases and J 7 bases; nucleotides not matched to a gene: 10. CDR3: CSVGGASGSNEQFF. The CDR3, as DNA: TGCAGCGTTGGAGGGGCTAGCGGAAGTAATGAGCAGTTCTTC.

Comment on this clonotype: One end of the junction does not line up with germline, which may come from a read error. CDR3 DNA sequence: TGTGCCGGCAGCTTGGGGGGGAGCAACGAGCAGTACTTC. Encoded protein: CAGSLGGSNEQYF. The chain has TRBV7-3 and TRBJ2-7; 7 bases line up with TRBD2. CDR1 SGHTA and CDR2 FQGTGA come from the germline V gene. The CDR3 covers 13 residues. Full variable domain (missing parts from reference TRBV7-3 and TRBJ2-7): GAGVSQTPSNKVTEKGKYVELRCDPISGHTALYWYRQSLGQGPEFLIYFQGTGAADDSGLPNDRFFAVRPEGSVSTLKIQRTERGDSAVYLCAGSLGGSNEQYFGPGTRLTVT.

As for this clonotype: The junction departs from germline at one end; a sequencing error may be responsible. The chain recombines TRBV10-3 with TRBJ2-6, with D possibly matching TRBD1 (5 bases). CDR1 is ENHRY and CDR2 is SYGVKD in the germline V gene. The CDR3 is made up of 16 amino acids. This CDR3 reads CAIRQSTVSVANILTF. The CDR3 DNA is TGTGCCATCAGGCAGTCGACAGTCTCTGTGGCCAACATCCTGACTTTC.

The CDR3 DNA is TGCAGTGCTATTTACTCCGGGACTAGCGGGAGGTTTTCCTACGAGCAGTACTTC. The encoded protein is CSAIYSGTSGRFSYEQYF. V gene TRBV20-1 combines with J gene TRBJ2-7, with 15 bases that match TRBD2. V lost 4 bases and J lost 1; bases outside the gene matches: 11. This CDR3 has 18 residues. The germline V gene encodes CDR1 DFQATT and CDR2 SNEGSKA (reference sequence).

The chain employs TRBV20-1 and TRBJ2-2; possibly TRBD2 for D (5 bases). The CDR3 extends over 14 amino acids. Germline V gene lookup returns CDR1 DFQATT and CDR2 SNEGSKA (reference sequence). CDR3 in DNA: TGCACTACTATATCCGGGGATACTACCGGGGAGCTGTTTTTT. It translates to CTTISGDTTGELFF.

This clonotype has just a few counts. Germline and junction disagree at one end, which may indicate a read error. The chain couples TRBV20-1 to TRBJ2-7; D perhaps matches TRBD2 (6 bases). CDR3 size: 15 residues. Germline V lookup: CDR1 DFQATT, CDR2 SNEGSKA (reference sequence). The CDR3 DNA follows: TGCAGTGCTAGAGATCTCGTTAGCGGAACCTACGAGCAGCACTTC. Translating it yields CSARDLVSGTYEQHF.

Comment on this clonotype: Germline is not matched at one junction end, which may reflect a read error. The rearrangement uses TRBV11-2 and TRBJ1-5; tentative D call: TRBD1 (5 bases). Germline lookup yields CDR1 SGHAT and CDR2 FQNNGV. The CDR3 loop spans 15 amino acids. CDR3 region: CAGSYGTGGNQPQHF. The CDR3 nucleotides are TGTGCCGGCAGCTACGGGACGGGGGGCAATCAGCCCCAGCATTTT.

With respect to this clonotype: One junction end disagrees with the germline gene, perhaps due to a read error. The chain carries TRBV20-1 and TRBJ1-1; possibly TRBD1 for D (5 bases). The CDR3 length is 15 residues. The germline V gene encodes CDR1 DFQATT and CDR2 SNEGSKA (reference sequence). CDR3 bases: TGCAGTGCTAGAAGGGACGGCGAATTGAACATTGAAGCTTCCTTT. Translated, it gives CSARRDGELNIEASF.

Note on this clonotype: Its ends do not fully match the called genes, so a read error is possible. V usage is TRBV29-1 and J usage is TRBJ2-7; no clear D. The CDR3 runs 14 residues. CDR1 is SQVTM, CDR2 ANQGSEA, per germline. The chain's CDR3 is CSVASGPYSYEQYF. The CDR3 bases are TGCAGCGTTGCTTCCGGGCCTTACTCCTATGAGCAGTACTTC.

In regard to this clonotype: Just one base apart from a much larger clone, this may be a read error. This chain links TRBV28 with TRBJ2-3, with 10 nucleotides matching TRBD2. CDR1 is MDHEN and CDR2 is SYDVKM in the germline V gene. There are 15 residues in the CDR3. V was clipped by 6 bases and J by 3 bases; unmatched bases: 6. This CDR3 is CASSSGTSVTDTQYF. CDR3 nucleotide sequence: TGTGCCAGCAGCTCCGGGACTAGCGTTACAGATACGCAGTATTTT.

About this clonotype itself: A read error is possible here, since a much larger clone lies one base away. The chain recombines TRBV28 with TRBJ1-2; D is perhaps TRBD1 (5 bases). Germline V CDR1 and CDR2: MDHEN, SYDVKM. The CDR3 spans 14 residues. Trimming shortened V by 4 bases and J by 3 bases, and 12 bases separated the two germline ends. The CDR3 loop reads CASSSAQGDYGYTF. The DNA for the CDR3 is TGTGCCAGCAGTTCAGCGCAGGGAGACTATGGCTACACCTTC.

The table lists this clonotype with many counts. The rearrangement uses TRBV6-1 and TRBJ2-3, with 7 bases fitting TRBD2. J lost 0 bases, V lost 3 bases, and 3 bases had no gene match. Germline V gene lookup returns CDR1 MNHNS and CDR2 SASEGT. The CDR3 is 15 residues long. This CDR3 is CASSESSGSTDTQYF. For the CDR3, the DNA is TGTGCCAGCAGTGAGTCTAGCGGAAGCACAGATACGCAGTATTTT.

This clonotype was seen only a few times. This chain uses TRBV21-1 with TRBJ1-5. TRBV21-1 is a listed pseudogene. The length of the CDR3 is 16 residues. Here the CDR3 DNA reads TGTGCCAGCAGCAAAGGAGGAGGATCTAGCAATCAGCCCCAGCATTTT. It specifies CASSKGGGSSNQPQHF.

As regards this clonotype: A junction end diverges from the germline sequence, so it may reflect a read error. CDR3 coding DNA: TGTGCCAGCAGTTCTCAGGGGGCCTGCGAGCAGTACTTT. Protein product: CASSSQGACEQYF. V and J are TRBV12-3 or TRBV12-4 and TRBJ2-7; 8 positions match TRBD1. CDR3 length: 13 amino acids.

The rearrangement uses TRBV20-1 and TRBJ2-3; 9 positions agree with TRBD1. The germline CDR1 and CDR2 sequences are DFQATT and SNEGSKA (reference sequence). The CDR3 runs to 16 residues. V shed 0 bases, J shed 3 bases, and the junction held 7 bases outside the gene matches. The CDR3 loop is CSARDARTGVTDTQYF. CDR3 coding DNA: TGCAGTGCTAGAGATGCCCGGACAGGGGTAACAGATACGCAGTATTTT.

This clonotype showed up just a few times. This chain links TRBV6-1 with TRBJ2-5; 7 bases fit TRBD2. Germline CDR1 and CDR2: MNHNS and SASEGT. Trimming removed 1 base from V and 5 bases from J; junction bases left unmatched: 13. The length of the CDR3 is 17 residues. The CDR3 spells CASSEDGRPAGMETQYF. CDR3 nucleotides: TGTGCCAGCAGTGAAGACGGAAGACCAGCGGGAATGGAGACCCAGTACTTC.

Of note for this clonotype: The CDR3 end shows no conserved phenylalanine or tryptophan, and so a read error is likely. This chain joins TRBV11-2 and TRBJ2-2; no clear D. With 8 bases removed from V and 6 bases from J, the gap between germline ends came to 16 bases. The germline V gene has CDR1 SGHAT and CDR2 FQNNGV. The CDR3 extends over 14 amino acids. This chain's CDR3 is CASCHGLDPGELFS. For the CDR3, the DNA is TGTGCCAGCTGCCACGGGCTAGACCCCGGGGAGCTGTTTTCT.

With respect to this clonotype: One end of the junction varies from germline; a read error may be responsible. V usage is TRBV24-1 and J usage is TRBJ2-3; perhaps TRBD2 as D (7 bases). CDR3 length: 16 amino acids. The germline CDR1 and CDR2 sequences are KGHDR and SFDVKD. The CDR3 DNA reads as TGTGCCACCAGTGATCGTTCAGGGAGGGAGACAGGTACGCAGTATTTT. Translated, it gives CATSDRSGRETGTQYF.

Regarding this clonotype: One end of the junction fails to match germline, which may point to a read error. The CDR3 region is CTSSSDRNTEAFF. As DNA, the CDR3 is TGTACCAGCAGCTCGGACAGAAACACTGAAGCTTTCTTT. V gene TRBV7-3 combines with J gene TRBJ1-1; tentatively, D is TRBD1 (6 bases). Per the germline V gene, CDR1 is SGHTA and CDR2 is FQGTGA. CDR3 length equals 13 residues.

This chain connects TRBV20-1 to TRBJ2-1, with 11 bases matching TRBD1. The J segment lost 6 bases and the V segment lost 7 bases, leaving 8 bases of the junction unmatched. The CDR3 has 14 amino acids. Germline V CDR1 and CDR2: DFQATT, SNEGSKA (reference sequence). In DNA, the CDR3 is TGCAGTGTCAGGACAGGGGGCGTGGGCAATGAGCAGTTCTTC. Encoded protein: CSVRTGGVGNEQFF.

V gene TRBV4-1 combines with J gene TRBJ2-3; D call uncertain. Germline CDR1 is MGHRA and CDR2 is YSYEKL. V was clipped by 2 bases and J by 0 bases, with 6 bases between them. This CDR3 spans 14 amino acids. In DNA form, the CDR3 reads TGCGCCAGCAGCCAAAGGACCAGCACAGATACGCAGTATTTT. Residues: CASSQRTSTDTQYF.

With regard to this clonotype: At one boundary the junction diverges from the germline segment, which might be a read error. The V call is TRBV12-3 or TRBV12-4, the J call TRBJ2-7, with D perhaps TRBD1 or TRBD2 (5 bases each). The CDR3 is made up of 14 amino acids. CDR3 sequence reads: CAGRRQRLIYEQYF. CDR3 nucleotide sequence: TGTGCCGGCAGACGACAGAGACTAATCTACGAGCAGTACTTC.

The J gene is TRBJ2-7, the V gene TRBV6-1; 9 nucleotides agree with TRBD2. The germline CDR1 and CDR2 sequences are MNHNS and SASEGT. After removal of 1 base from V and 7 bases from J, the junction contained 11 bases not matched to a gene. This CDR3 spans 16 amino acids. CDR3 sequence: CASSEVLLAGVYEQYV. DNA of the CDR3: TGTGCCAGCAGTGAAGTCTTGTTAGCGGGGGTCTATGAGCAGTACGTC.